This passage covers 28 T cell receptor beta chains from one sample sequenced in a study of blood T cell repertoires in COVID-19. This table comes from immunoSEQ multiplex PCR, and its TCRdb copy is limited to in-frame clones, with some not included. Of 150,000 or so clones detected, 82% appear once; the ten largest clones hold more than 6%. Sequenced material: peripheral blood. These receptors were obtained from a woman aged 40 to 49 with COVID-19, enrolled during active disease.

The CDR3 region is CASAGLAPNEQFF. The CDR3 nucleotides read TGTGCTAGTGCTGGACTAGCTCCCAATGAGCAGTTCTTC. The V and J genes are TRBV12-5 and TRBJ2-1; 8 positions agree with TRBD2. J lost 6 bases, V lost 7 bases, and 5 bases had no gene match. CDR3 length: 13 residues. The germline V gene encodes CDR1 LGHNT and CDR2 FRNRAP.

The chain combines TRBV5-4 with TRBJ2-1; 7 positions match TRBD2. J lost 5 bases, V lost 2 bases, and 7 bases had no gene match. Germline V gives CDR1 SGHNT, CDR2 YYREEE (reference sequence). The CDR3 sequence is 15 residues long. The CDR3 sequence: CASSFGGGGDNEQFF. CDR3 nucleotides: TGTGCCAGCAGCTTCGGTGGTGGGGGGGACAATGAGCAGTTCTTC.

This clone was observed a handful of times. The rearrangement joins TRBV9 to TRBJ2-5; 12 bases map to TRBD2. Losses at the gene ends were 3 bases for V and 2 bases for J; bases not matched to a gene: 2. From germline, CDR1 is SGDLS and CDR2 YYNGEE. This CDR3 contains 15 residues. The CDR3 DNA follows: TGTGCCAGCAGCGCAGGACTAGCGGGACAAGAGACCCAGTACTTC. Its protein is CASSAGLAGQETQYF.

In this sample, this clone turned up many times. The J gene is TRBJ1-5, the V gene TRBV6-5; 9 bases align to TRBD1. Germline V CDR1 and CDR2: MNHEY, SVGAGI. V lost 7 bases and J lost 5; bases outside the gene matches: 6. This CDR3 is built from 14 residues. The CDR3 DNA follows: TGTGCCAGCACCGCCCGGACAGGGGATCAGCCCCAGCATTTT. It encodes CASTARTGDQPQHF.

This sequence joins TRBV5-1 and TRBJ2-1; 13 bases align to TRBD2. Unmatched junction bases numbered 5, after V lost 5 bases and J lost 6 bases. Germline lookup yields CDR1 SGHRS and CDR2 YFSETQ. CDR3 length: 15 amino acids. This CDR3 reads CASRHGLAGANEQFF. CDR3 nucleotides: TGCGCCAGCAGACATGGACTAGCGGGAGCCAATGAGCAGTTCTTC.

The J gene is TRBJ2-1, the V gene TRBV11-3; D is undetermined. The CDR3 sequence is 13 residues long. Looked up from germline, CDR1 is SGHNT and CDR2 is YENEEA. The V end lost 4 bases, the J end lost 13 bases, and 17 bases lay between the germline ends. The CDR3 protein is CASSSPPENLQFF. CDR3 coding DNA: TGTGCCAGCAGCTCACCGCCCGAAAATCTACAGTTCTTC.

The CDR3 DNA reads as TGTGCCAGCAGCTTAGTCGGAGGGGGCTACTATGGCTACACCTTC. Encoded protein: CASSLVGGGYYGYTF. The chain combines TRBV7-2 with TRBJ1-2, with TRBD1 matching 7 bases. This CDR3 region has 15 residues. CDR1 is SGHTA and CDR2 is FQGNSA in the germline V gene. V gave up 1 base and J gave up 3 bases; unmatched junction bases: 5.

The chain carries TRBV7-2 and TRBJ2-5, with 7 bases fitting TRBD2. CDR1 is SGHTA, CDR2 FQGNSA, per germline. With 1 base clipped from V and 6 bases from J, the junction kept 5 bases outside the gene matches. The CDR3 loop spans 14 amino acids. The CDR3 coding sequence is TGTGCCAGCAGCTTAGATACAGCGGGGAAGACCCAGTACTTC. Its protein product is CASSLDTAGKTQYF.

The rearrangement links TRBV11-2 to TRBJ2-2, with TRBD2 identical over 10 bases. V shed 3 bases and J 6 bases; nucleotides not matched to a gene: 1. The CDR3 is 14 residues long. Germline lookup yields CDR1 SGHAT and CDR2 FQNNGV. CDR3 DNA: TGTGCCAGCAGCTTCCTAGCGGGGGCCGGGGAGCTGTTTTTT. It yields the protein CASSFLAGAGELFF.

The rearrangement uses TRBV7-9 and TRBJ2-5; tentatively, D is TRBD2 (5 bases). V lost 6 bases, J lost 4 bases, and 9 bases lay in between. The CDR3 is 12 residues long. Germline assignment: CDR1 SEHNR and CDR2 FQNEAQ (reference sequence). The CDR3 DNA is TGTGCCAGCAGAACTCGGGGAGAGACCCAGTACTTC. The encoded protein is CASRTRGETQYF.

The chain carries TRBV19 and TRBJ2-7; the match to TRBD1 covers 9 bases. J lost 1 base, V lost 5 bases, and 3 bases had no gene match. The germline CDR1 and CDR2 sequences are LNHDA and SQIVND (reference sequence). The CDR3 has 14 residues. CDR3 region: CASSSGQGSYEQYF. The CDR3, as DNA: TGTGCCAGTAGTTCGGGACAGGGTTCCTACGAGCAGTACTTC.

This chain joins TRBV5-4 and TRBJ2-3, with D perhaps matching TRBD2 (6 bases). Trimming took 4 bases from V and 0 from J, leaving 15 bases between them. CDR3 length equals 16 residues. Germline lookup yields CDR1 SGHNT and CDR2 YYREEE (reference sequence). For the CDR3, the DNA is TGTGCCAGCAGCCGGCGGGACCGGGCTAGCACAGATACGCAGTATTTT. It specifies CASSRRDRASTDTQYF.

This clone appeared a few times. Here the CDR3 DNA reads TGCGCCAGCAGACAGGGGGTGAACACTGAAGCTTTCTTT. Protein product: CASRQGVNTEAFF. The chain employs TRBV5-1 and TRBJ1-1; TRBD1 agrees at 8 bases. Germline assignment: CDR1 SGHRS and CDR2 YFSETQ. CDR3 length: 13 amino acids. V lost 5 bases to trimming and J lost 0 bases; unmatched junction nucleotides: 0.

The count of this clone is one. The chain is built from TRBV28 and TRBJ2-7, with TRBD2 matching 9 bases. Germline loops: CDR1 MDHEN, CDR2 SYDVKM. The CDR3 sequence is 15 residues long. Losses at the gene ends were 3 bases for V and 2 bases for J; bases not matched to a gene: 5. Here the CDR3 DNA reads TGTGCCAGCAGTTTTTATGCGGGAGGGGCCTACGAGCAGTACTTC. Its protein product is CASSFYAGGAYEQYF.

This rearrangement joins TRBV14 to TRBJ2-7, with a tentative D call TRBD2 (6 bases). V gave up 1 base and J gave up 5 bases, with 12 bases separating them. Germline values: CDR1 SGHDN, CDR2 FVKESK. The CDR3 spans 14 residues. CDR3 nucleotide sequence: TGTGCCAGCAGCCAAGCCCTAGCGTGGGACGAGCAGTACTTC. It codes for CASSQALAWDEQYF.

This clone was counted once. This rearrangement joins TRBV6-5 to TRBJ1-6; the match to TRBD1 covers 8 bases. The germline gives CDR1 MNHEY, CDR2 SVGAGI. The CDR3 loop spans 15 amino acids. After removal of 6 bases from V and 9 bases from J, the junction contained 10 bases not matched to a gene. The CDR3 coding sequence is TGTGCCAGCAGCCAAGGACAGGGCGGGGGTTCACCCCTCCACTTT. Translated: CASSQGQGGGSPLHF.

This clone turned up a few times. This chain links TRBV5-1 with TRBJ2-6, with TRBD1 matching over 10 bases. The CDR3 totals 17 residues. Trimming at V came to 4 bases and at J to 2 bases, leaving 6 bases not matched to a gene. CDR1 SGHRS and CDR2 YFSETQ come from the germline V gene. The CDR3: CASSPWTGGTGANVLTF. Written as DNA, the CDR3 is TGCGCCAGCAGCCCTTGGACAGGGGGTACTGGGGCCAACGTCCTGACTTTC.

This rearrangement joins TRBV6-5 to TRBJ1-1; D not resolved. CDR1 MNHEY and CDR2 SVGAGI come from the germline V gene. This CDR3 comprises 12 residues. Trimming shortened V by 0 bases and J by 8 bases, and 7 bases separated the two germline ends. The CDR3 protein is CASSYSGAEAFF. The CDR3 DNA reads TGTGCCAGCAGTTACTCGGGCGCAGAAGCTTTCTTT.

The chain has TRBV7-8 and TRBJ2-3; 11 bases match TRBD2. V gave up 5 bases and J gave up 0 bases; unmatched junction bases: 10. There are 18 residues in the CDR3. Germline-derived CDR1 and CDR2 are SGHVS and FQNEAQ. CDR3 nucleotide sequence: TGTGCCAGCAGCAACCTAGCGGGGGGTGTCGTTAGCACAGATACGCAGTATTTT. Translated: CASSNLAGGVVSTDTQYF.

J is TRBJ2-3 and V is TRBV28, with 8 bases matching TRBD2. The ends lost 4 bases at V and 0 bases at J; junction bases unmatched: 6. The CDR3 runs to 16 residues. Looked up from germline, CDR1 is MDHEN and CDR2 is SYDVKM. For the CDR3, the DNA is TGTGCCAGCAGTTCGATACTAGCGGAAAGCACAGATACGCAGTATTTT. This codes for CASSSILAESTDTQYF.

This rearrangement joins TRBV7-3 to TRBJ2-1; D is perhaps TRBD2 (5 bases). The CDR3 is 13 residues long. Per germline, CDR1 SGHTA and CDR2 FQGTGA. Trimming left V 8 bases short and J 3 bases short, with 11 bases between. CDR3 nucleotides: TGTGCCAGCTCCCGGGGTATCTACAATGAGCAGTTCTTC. Translating it yields CASSRGIYNEQFF.

The genes are TRBV19 and TRBJ1-1; 8 nucleotides align to TRBD1. After removal of 5 bases from V and 7 bases from J, the junction contained 3 bases not matched to a gene. Germline V gives CDR1 LNHDA, CDR2 SQIVND (reference sequence). CDR3 size: 12 residues. Written as DNA, the CDR3 is TGTGCCAGTAGTCAGGGGGCGATTGAAGCTTTCTTT. It codes for CASSQGAIEAFF.

In DNA form, the CDR3 reads TGTGCCAGTAGTATCCGGACAGGGGTCGAGCAGTACGTC. This gives the protein CASSIRTGVEQYV. The chain is built from TRBV19 and TRBJ2-7; 9 positions agree with TRBD1. Germline trimming cut 3 bases from V and 6 bases from J; bases unmatched to any gene: 3. CDR3 length: 13 residues. In germline, CDR1 is LNHDA, CDR2 SQIVND (reference sequence).

This chain joins TRBV3-1 (or the pseudogene TRBV3-2) and TRBJ2-2; no clear D gene. The CDR3 length is 14 residues. Germline loops: CDR1 LGHDT, CDR2 YNNKEL (reference sequence). Between the trimmed V and J ends, which lost 4 bases and 4 bases, there was a span of 10 bases. Here the CDR3 reads CASSPVPGTGELFF. In DNA, the CDR3 is TGTGCCAGCAGCCCCGTCCCGGGCACCGGGGAGCTGTTTTTT.

This chain links TRBV28 with TRBJ2-3; perhaps TRBD1 as D (5 bases). The V gene's germline CDR1 is MDHEN and CDR2 SYDVKM. The V and J ends lost 4 bases and 3 bases respectively, with 11 bases between them. The CDR3 length is 14 residues. The CDR3 spells CASSSTGFTDTQYF. For the CDR3, the DNA is TGTGCCAGCAGTTCAACAGGATTTACAGATACGCAGTATTTT.

This clone is a singleton in its sample. This chain joins TRBV19 and TRBJ2-1; 14 nucleotides match TRBD2. The CDR3 runs to 19 residues. V was clipped by 7 bases and J by 2 bases; unmatched bases: 13. Germline values: CDR1 LNHDA, CDR2 SQIVND (reference sequence). Written as DNA, the CDR3 is TGTGCCAGTACTGCATTCGGGACTAGCGGGAGAGGGGCCTACAATGAGCAGTTCTTC. Translating gives CASTAFGTSGRGAYNEQFF.

On this clone: This specimen includes other DNA sequences encoding the same CDR3. This chain links TRBV27 with TRBJ2-7; D not resolved. There are 13 residues in the CDR3. Germline CDR1 is MNHEY and CDR2 is SMNVEV (reference sequence). V shed 0 bases and J shed 3 bases, with 6 bases lying between them. CDR3 DNA sequence: TGTGCCAGCAGTTTATCTCCGAGCTACGAGCAGTACTTC. Translated: CASSLSPSYEQYF.

This chain joins TRBV10-3 and TRBJ1-2; D is unclear. V lost 5 bases, J lost 6 bases, and 13 bases lay in between. Germline-derived CDR1 and CDR2 are ENHRY and SYGVKD. The CDR3 has 13 residues. DNA for the CDR3: TGTGCCATCAGTAAAAGGAACGGAGATGGCTACACCTTC. Translation gives CAISKRNGDGYTF.